This T cell receptor beta chain stems from a study of vaccination effects on CD4 cells after COVID-19. Across the study: Sampling occurred a median 72 days post second dose, range 14 to 241.

Ahead of sequencing, the ViraFEST assay grew antigen-specific CD4+ T cells using viral peptide pools. Isolating CD4+ T cells followed approximately nine days of culture. The infection with SARS-CoV-2 (confirmed by PCR) occurred in this person between March and December 2020. Participants completed two doses of the BNT162b2 or mRNA-1273 vaccine. The method was immunoSEQ multiplex PCR; TCRdb's version includes in-frame clones alone and lacks a portion of them. Here the sample spans some 15,000 clones, 76% being singletons. The V and J ends lost 8 bases and 3 bases respectively, with 10 bases between them. CDR1 is SNHLY, CDR2 FYNNEI, per germline. The CDR3 spans 13 residues. Points on this clone: Its antigen is unidentified.

The study, taken as a whole, reports: Clones arising from infection and from vaccination showed marked clonal contraction late after vaccination.

The sequence came from a human donor who had a prior SARS-CoV-2 infection. The sample consisted of CD4+ T cells from PBMCs cultured with HCoV-NL63 spike peptides, taken after COVID-19 vaccination. The chain uses TRBV2 and TRBJ1-4, with D maybe TRBD1 (5 bases). The CDR3, as DNA: TGTGCCAGCGGGGGAATCGCTAATGAAAAACTGTTTTTT. It yields the protein CASGGIANEKLFF.